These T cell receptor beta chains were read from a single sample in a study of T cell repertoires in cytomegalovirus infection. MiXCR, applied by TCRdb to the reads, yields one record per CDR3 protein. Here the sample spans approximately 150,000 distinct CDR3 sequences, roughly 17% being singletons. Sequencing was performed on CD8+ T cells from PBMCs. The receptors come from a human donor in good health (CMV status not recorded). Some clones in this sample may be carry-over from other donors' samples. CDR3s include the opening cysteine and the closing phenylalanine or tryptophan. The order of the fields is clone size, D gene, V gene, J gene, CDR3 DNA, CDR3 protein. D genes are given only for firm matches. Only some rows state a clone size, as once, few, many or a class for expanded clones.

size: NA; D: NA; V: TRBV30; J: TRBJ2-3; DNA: TGTGCCTGGAGTAGGCAAAGCACAGATACGCAGTATTTT; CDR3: CAWSRQSTDTQYF
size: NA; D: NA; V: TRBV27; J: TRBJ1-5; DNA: TGTGCCAGCAGTTTATCCGGCAGGGGTCAGCCCCAGCATTTT; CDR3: CASSLSGRGQPQHF
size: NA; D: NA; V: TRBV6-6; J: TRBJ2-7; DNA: TGTGCCAGCGGTCCCGAGCAGTACTTC; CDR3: CASGPEQYF
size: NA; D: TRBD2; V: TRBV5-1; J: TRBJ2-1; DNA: TGCGCCAGCAGCTTGGTAGGACTAGCGGGAGACTCCTACAATGAGCAGTTCTTC; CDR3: CASSLVGLAGDSYNEQFF
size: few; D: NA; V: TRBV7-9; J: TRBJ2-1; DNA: TGTGCCAGCAGCTTTCCGGGGGGCCAAAGCTCCTACAATGAGCAGTTCTTC; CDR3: CASSFPGGQSSYNEQFF
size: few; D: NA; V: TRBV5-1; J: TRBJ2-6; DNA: TGCGCCAGCAGCCCGGGCCCGGGGTTGGCTGGGGCCAACGTCCTGACTTTC; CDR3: CASSPGPGLAGANVLTF
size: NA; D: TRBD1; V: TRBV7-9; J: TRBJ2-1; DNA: TGTGCCAGCAGCCCGACAGGGGGCAATGAGCAGTTCTTC; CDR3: CASSPTGGNEQFF
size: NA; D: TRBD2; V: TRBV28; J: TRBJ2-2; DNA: TGTGCCAGCAGTTTGGGCGGGACTAGCGACACCGGGGAGCTGTTTTTT; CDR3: CASSLGGTSDTGELFF
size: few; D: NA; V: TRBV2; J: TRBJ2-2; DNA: TGTGCCAGCGCCCAGCAGGGGGGGCAAGGTTCCGGGGAGCTGTTTTTT; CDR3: CASAQQGGQGSGELFF
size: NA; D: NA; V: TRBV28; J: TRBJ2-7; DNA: TGTGCCAGCAGGGGACAGGTAGCGGGATTTTACGAGCAGTACTTC; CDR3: CASRGQVAGFYEQYF
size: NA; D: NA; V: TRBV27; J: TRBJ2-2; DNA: TGTGCCAGCAGAGGCGGGAATCACGGGGAGCTGTTTTTT; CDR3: CASRGGNHGELFF
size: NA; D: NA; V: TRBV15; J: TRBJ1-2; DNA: TGTGCCACCAGCAGAGAAATCCAAGGAGGCTACACCTTC; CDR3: CATSREIQGGYTF
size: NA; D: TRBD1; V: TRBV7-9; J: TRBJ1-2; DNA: TGTGCCAGCAGCTTAACCGGACAGGACTATGGCTACACCTTC; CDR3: CASSLTGQDYGYTF
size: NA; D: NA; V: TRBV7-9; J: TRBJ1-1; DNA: TGTGCCAGCAGCTTGGGGGGCGGGAGGGCTGAAGCTTTCTTT; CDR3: CASSLGGGRAEAFF
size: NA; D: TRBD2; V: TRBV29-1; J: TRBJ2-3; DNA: TGCAGCGTTGTAAGGGCTAGCGGGGGAGATACGCAGTATTTT; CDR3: CSVVRASGGDTQYF
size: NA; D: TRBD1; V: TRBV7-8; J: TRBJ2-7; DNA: TGTGCCAGCAGCTTAGTGGGAAGGGAGACAGGGGACGAGCAGTACTTC; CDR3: CASSLVGRETGDEQYF
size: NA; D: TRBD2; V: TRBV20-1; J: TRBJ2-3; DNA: TGCAGTGCTAGAGGAGGACTAGCGGGGGGAGCACATTTAGATACGCAGTATTTT; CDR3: CSARGGLAGGAHLDTQYF